This entry lists 14 T cell receptor beta chains sequenced from one sample in a study of shared clonotypes between healthy human individuals. The protocol was immunoSEQ multiplex PCR, while the TCRdb copy is restricted to in-frame clones and leaves out a portion. This sample has more than 600,000 clones, with around 92% found just once. Selected positively for CCR7 and CD45RO-negative, naive CD8 cells excluded terminally differentiated effector memory CD45RA+ cells. The sequencing sample was made of naive CD8+ T cells sorted from blood. These receptors originate from a man aged 25 to 40 in good health.

V gene TRBV4-3 combines with J gene TRBJ2-1, with 7 bases matching TRBD2. This CDR3 has 17 residues. After removal of 0 bases from V and 6 bases from J, the junction contained 11 bases not matched to a gene. CDR1 LGHNA and CDR2 YSLEER come from the germline V gene. CDR3: CASSQDHGGLEANEQFF. In DNA, the CDR3 is TGCGCCAGCAGCCAAGATCACGGCGGACTAGAGGCCAATGAGCAGTTCTTC.

This clone was detected once. The chain recombines TRBV9 with TRBJ1-1; the match to TRBD1 covers 7 bases. V shed 1 base, J shed 1 base, and the junction held 1 base outside the gene matches. Germline assignment: CDR1 SGDLS and CDR2 YYNGEE. This CDR3 has 14 amino acids. CDR3 DNA: TGTGCCAGCAGCGTAAGGGACAGGAACACTGAAGCTTTCTTT. Residues: CASSVRDRNTEAFF.

The DNA for the CDR3 is TGTGCCAGCAGCTTATTCGGAGGCGAGCAGTACTTC. Translating gives CASSLFGGEQYF. The chain has TRBV5-4 and TRBJ2-7; D possibly corresponds to TRBD2 (5 bases). The length of the CDR3 is 12 residues. Per the germline V gene, CDR1 is SGHNT and CDR2 is YYREEE (reference sequence). Trimming removed 2 bases from V and 6 bases from J, with 9 bases in between.

The chain is built from TRBV10-3 and TRBJ1-6; no definite D call. The germline V gene has CDR1 ENHRY and CDR2 SYGVKD. The CDR3 totals 14 residues. Trimming removed 3 bases from V and 9 bases from J, with 12 bases in between. In nucleotides, the CDR3 is TGTGCCATCAGTGATATTGGCCCCGGTTCACCCCTCCACTTT. Protein: CAISDIGPGSPLHF.

The genes are TRBV11-2 and TRBJ2-7; 7 bases line up with TRBD1. The trim removed 1 base at V and 2 bases at J, leaving 5 bases unmatched. Germline assignment: CDR1 SGHAT and CDR2 FQNNGV. The CDR3 has 15 residues. The CDR3 DNA reads TGTGCCAGCAGCTTAGGGCGACAGGGAACCTACGAGCAGTACTTC. Its protein is CASSLGRQGTYEQYF.

This clone was seen only once. The CDR3: CASRSGGGVKEQYF. CDR3 nucleotide sequence: TGTGCCAGCAGGTCTGGTGGGGGAGTCAAAGAGCAGTACTTC. The genes are TRBV2 and TRBJ2-7; perhaps D is TRBD1 or TRBD2 (5 bases each). The CDR3 is 14 amino acids. Germline V CDR1 and CDR2: SNHLY, FYNNEI. V lost 6 bases and J 7 bases, leaving 19 bases between the germline ends.

The V gene is TRBV27, the J gene TRBJ2-7; D is perhaps TRBD2 (6 bases). The CDR3 totals 15 residues. V lost 2 bases to trimming and J lost 3 bases, with 14 bases between them. The germline V gene has CDR1 MNHEY and CDR2 SMNVEV (reference sequence). The CDR3 protein is CASSLSWGVVYEQYF. The CDR3 bases are TGTGCCAGCAGTTTAAGTTGGGGGGTGGTCTACGAGCAGTACTTC.

The rearrangement joins TRBV7-8 to TRBJ2-5, with 10 bases fitting TRBD2. CDR3 length equals 17 residues. V shed 3 bases, J shed 5 bases, and the junction held 12 bases outside the gene matches. CDR1 and CDR2 (germline): SGHVS, FQNEAQ. CDR3 region: CASSLLGGLAGVETQYF. The CDR3 nucleotides are TGTGCCAGCAGCTTGCTAGGGGGGCTAGCGGGAGTCGAGACCCAGTACTTC.

The V call is TRBV2, the J call TRBJ2-7; 13 bases are shared with TRBD2. Per the germline V gene, CDR1 is SNHLY and CDR2 is FYNNEI. This CDR3 comprises 20 residues. V was pared by 10 bases and J by 0 bases, with 21 bases of the junction left unmatched. CDR3 coding DNA: TGTGCCATATCGGACAGCAGTCCGGGACTAGCGGGACTAAGCTCCTACGAGCAGTACTTC. Translated, it gives CAISDSSPGLAGLSSYEQYF.

The chain uses TRBV5-6 and TRBJ2-7; D may be TRBD1 (6 bases). The CDR3 totals 13 residues. In germline, CDR1 is SGHDT, CDR2 YYEEEE. Between the trimmed V and J ends, which lost 2 bases and 3 bases, there was a span of 9 bases. In DNA, the CDR3 is TGTGCCAGCAGCTTAAGACAGGACTACGAGCAGTACTTC. Translated: CASSLRQDYEQYF.

J is TRBJ1-2 and V is TRBV29-1; no reliable D call. This CDR3 is built from 16 residues. The germline V gene encodes CDR1 SQVTM and CDR2 ANQGSEA. The germline V and J ends were trimmed by 2 bases and 0 bases, with 16 bases remaining between them. Written as DNA, the CDR3 is TGCAGCGTTGAATCCACCTCAGTGCGCTCTAACTATGGCTACACCTTC. Amino acids: CSVESTSVRSNYGYTF.

The V call is TRBV30, the J call TRBJ1-1; TRBD1 is a possible D gene (6 bases). Trimming removed 4 bases at V and 0 bases at J, with 21 bases between. CDR3 size: 17 residues. Germline V gives CDR1 GTSNPN, CDR2 SVGIG (reference sequence). The CDR3 bases are TGTGCCTGGATCAACCCGGGGACACGCGTGATGAACACTGAAGCTTTCTTT. Translating gives CAWINPGTRVMNTEAFF.

The chain carries TRBV29-1 and TRBJ2-7; tentatively, D is TRBD2 (6 bases). CDR1 is SQVTM, CDR2 ANQGSEA, per germline. V lost 7 bases, J lost 0 bases, and 13 bases lay in between. The length of the CDR3 is 13 residues. The chain's CDR3 is CSATGSNSYEQYF. CDR3 in DNA: TGCAGCGCGACCGGGAGCAACTCCTACGAGCAGTACTTC.

Regarding this clone: The same CDR3 also results from other DNA sequences found in this sample. The chain carries TRBV9 and TRBJ2-2; the D is unclear. This CDR3 region has 12 residues. The germline V and J ends were trimmed by 0 bases and 8 bases, with 5 bases remaining between them. Germline lookup yields CDR1 SGDLS and CDR2 YYNGEE. The CDR3 nucleotides are TGTGCCAGCAGCGTAGAAGGGGGGGAGCTGTTTTTT. This encodes CASSVEGGELFF.